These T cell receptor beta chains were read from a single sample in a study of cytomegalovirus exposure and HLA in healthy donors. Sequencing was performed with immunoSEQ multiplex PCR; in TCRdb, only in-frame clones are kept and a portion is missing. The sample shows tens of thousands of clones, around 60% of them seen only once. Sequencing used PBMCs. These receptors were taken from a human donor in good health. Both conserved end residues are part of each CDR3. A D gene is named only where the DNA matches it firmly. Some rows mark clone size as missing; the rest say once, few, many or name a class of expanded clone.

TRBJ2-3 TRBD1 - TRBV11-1 TGTGCCAGCAGCCTAGGTGACAGGGGGTTCCACACAGATACGCAGTATTTT CASSLGDRGFHTDTQYF
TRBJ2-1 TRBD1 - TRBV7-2 TGTGCCAGCAGCGTAGGACAGGGCTCCTACAATGAGCAGTTCTTC CASSVGQGSYNEQFF
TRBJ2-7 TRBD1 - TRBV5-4 TGTGCCAGCAGCTTGGACAGGGGGAACTACGAGCAGTACTTC CASSLDRGNYEQYF
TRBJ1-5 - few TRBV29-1 TGCAGCGTGGGGGCGGGGGATGGGCAGCCCCAGCATTTT CSVGAGDGQPQHF
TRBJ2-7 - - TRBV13 TGTGCCAGCAGCTTAATTACAGGATCACCCTACGAGCAGTACTTC CASSLITGSPYEQYF
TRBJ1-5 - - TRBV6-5 TGTGCCAGCAGCCGTGACAGTGGGTCGAACCAGCCCCAGCATTTT CASSRDSGSNQPQHF
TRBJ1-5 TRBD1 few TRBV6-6 TGTGCCAGCAGTCAGGACAGGGAGAATCAGCCCCAGCATTTT CASSQDRENQPQHF
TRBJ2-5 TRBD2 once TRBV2 TGTGCCAGCCGTCCCCGAAGCGGGACTTTGTACCAAGAGACCCAGTACTTC CASRPRSGTLYQETQYF
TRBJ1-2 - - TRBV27 TGTGCCAGCAGTTCAACAGGCCTTAACTATGGCTACACCTTC CASSSTGLNYGYTF
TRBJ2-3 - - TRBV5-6 TGTGCCAGCAGCTTACGAGGGCAAGATACGCAGTATTTT CASSLRGQDTQYF
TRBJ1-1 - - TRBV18 TGTGCCAGCTCCTCCCTAGGACTCAACAGAGGGAACACTGAAGCTTTCTTT CASSSLGLNRGNTEAFF
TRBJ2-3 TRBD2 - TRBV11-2 TGTGCCAGCAGCTTAGATGGCCTAGCGGGGGGTTATACGCAGTATTTT CASSLDGLAGGYTQYF
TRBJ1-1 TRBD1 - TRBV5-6 TGTGCCAGCAGAGGGGGACAGGGGGCATTCGGCACTGAAGCTTTCTTT CASRGGQGAFGTEAFF
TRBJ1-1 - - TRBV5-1 TGCGCCAGCAGCAAGGACGTGGGGCGCCCCGCTGAAGCTTTCTTT CASSKDVGRPAEAFF
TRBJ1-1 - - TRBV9 TGTGCCAGCAGCGTAGAAGGATCCTTTCGAGGCACTGAAGCTTTCTTT CASSVEGSFRGTEAFF
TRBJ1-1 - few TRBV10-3 TGTGCCATCCGACCGGGGGGGTACACTGAAGCTTTCTTT CAIRPGGYTEAFF
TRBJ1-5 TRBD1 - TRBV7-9 TGTGCCAGCACCCTGGACAGGGCACAGCCCCAGCATTTT CASTLDRAQPQHF
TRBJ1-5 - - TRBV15 TGTGCCACCAGCGCTCGAGCGGGGGGGGCGAGCAATCAGCCCCAGCATTTT CATSARAGGASNQPQHF
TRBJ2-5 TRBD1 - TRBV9 TGTGCCAGCAGCGTAGTCGACAGGGGGGAGACCCAGTACTTC CASSVVDRGETQYF
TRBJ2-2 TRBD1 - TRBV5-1 TGCGCCAGCAGCTCTGATCCCGGGACAGGGAGGACCGGGGAGCTGTTTTTT CASSSDPGTGRTGELFF
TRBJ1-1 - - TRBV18 TGTGCCAGCTCACCACCGGGGGCCACTGAAGCTTTCTTT CASSPPGATEAFF
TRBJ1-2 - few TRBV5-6 TGTGCCAGCAGCTTGGGACCCGGACAGTCCCGGGACTATGGCTACACCTTC CASSLGPGQSRDYGYTF
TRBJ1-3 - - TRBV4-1 TGCGCCAGCAGCCAAGGCCCGATTCGGAGCTCTGGAAACACCATATATTTT CASSQGPIRSSGNTIYF
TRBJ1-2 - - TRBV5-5 TGTGCCAGCAGCTTGGGGCCCGTCGGCAGGAACTATGGCTACACCTTC CASSLGPVGRNYGYTF
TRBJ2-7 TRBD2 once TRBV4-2 TGTGCCAGCAGCCAAGATAGTCCCGGGACTAGCGGGGGGATAGCCGAGCAGTACTTC CASSQDSPGTSGGIAEQYF
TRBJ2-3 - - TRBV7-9 TGTGCCAGCAGCTTTATACAGGCGGATACTACGCAGTATTTT CASSFIQADTTQYF
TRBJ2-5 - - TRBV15 TGTGCCACCAGCAGAGATCGTCGGGGGGCGCGGGAGACCCAGTACTTC CATSRDRRGARETQYF
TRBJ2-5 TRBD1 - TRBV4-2 TGTGCCAGCAGCCAAGCGTGGGACAGGGTAGAGACCCAGTACTTC CASSQAWDRVETQYF